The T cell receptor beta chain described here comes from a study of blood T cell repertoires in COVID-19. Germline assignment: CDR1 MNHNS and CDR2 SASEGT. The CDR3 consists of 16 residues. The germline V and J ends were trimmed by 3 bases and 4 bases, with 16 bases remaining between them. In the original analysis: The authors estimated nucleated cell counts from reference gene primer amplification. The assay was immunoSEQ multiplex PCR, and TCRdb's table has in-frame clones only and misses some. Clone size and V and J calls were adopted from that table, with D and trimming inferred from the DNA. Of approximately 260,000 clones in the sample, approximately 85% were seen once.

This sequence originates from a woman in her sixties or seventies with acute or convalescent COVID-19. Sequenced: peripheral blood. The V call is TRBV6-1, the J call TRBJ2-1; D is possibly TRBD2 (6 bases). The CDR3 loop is CASSDPTSPGYNEQFF. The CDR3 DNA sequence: TGTGCCAGCAGTGACCCAACTAGCCCGGGATACAATGAGCAGTTCTTC.